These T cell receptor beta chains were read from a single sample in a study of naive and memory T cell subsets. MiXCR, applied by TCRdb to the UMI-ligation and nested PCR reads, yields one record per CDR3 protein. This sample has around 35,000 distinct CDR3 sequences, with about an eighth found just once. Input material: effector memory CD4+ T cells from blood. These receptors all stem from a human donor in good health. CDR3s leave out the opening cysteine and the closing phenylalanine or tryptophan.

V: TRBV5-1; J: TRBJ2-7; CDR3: ASSTPGTYEQY
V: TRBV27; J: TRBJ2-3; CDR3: ASSLGHSTDTQY
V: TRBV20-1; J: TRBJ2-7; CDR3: SATPSGTFYEQY
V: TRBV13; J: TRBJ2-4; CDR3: ASSLSRLAGAKNIQY
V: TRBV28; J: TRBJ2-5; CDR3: ASRSSGRTRETQY
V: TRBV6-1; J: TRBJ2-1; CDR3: ASSDLGWRDNEQF
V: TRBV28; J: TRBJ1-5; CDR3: ASIPQEIGNQPQH
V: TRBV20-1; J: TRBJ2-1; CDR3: SARDRANNEQF
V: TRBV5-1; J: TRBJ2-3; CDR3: ASSPSGDQDTQY
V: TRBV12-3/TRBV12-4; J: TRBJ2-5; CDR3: ASGVGKTQY
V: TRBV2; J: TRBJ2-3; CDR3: ASSEWASTDTQY
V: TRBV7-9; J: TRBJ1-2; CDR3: ASSHGQNYGYT
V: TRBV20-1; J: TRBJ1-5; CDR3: SASSNRGRRSNQPQH
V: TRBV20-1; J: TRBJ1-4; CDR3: SARQGATNEKLF
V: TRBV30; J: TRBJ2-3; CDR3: AWSAGRSGSFQY
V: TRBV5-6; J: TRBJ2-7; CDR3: ASRIEGTSGPYEQY
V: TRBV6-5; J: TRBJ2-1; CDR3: ASKGLAGVKEQF
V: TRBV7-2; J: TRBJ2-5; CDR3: ASSLKWGETQY
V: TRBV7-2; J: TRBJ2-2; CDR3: ASSYPGGTGELF
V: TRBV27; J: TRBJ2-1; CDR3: ASSLSAGSLAGGVGSYNEQF
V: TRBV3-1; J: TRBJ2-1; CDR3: ASSRRREGPYNEQF
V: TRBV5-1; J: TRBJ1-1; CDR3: ASSLGGGGTEAF
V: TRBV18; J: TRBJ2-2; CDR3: ASSWADPNTGELF
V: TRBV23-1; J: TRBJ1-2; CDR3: ASRSRTANYGYT
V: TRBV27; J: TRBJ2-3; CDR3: ASSESDPRTDTQY
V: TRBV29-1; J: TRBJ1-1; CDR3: SVEGRQNTEAF
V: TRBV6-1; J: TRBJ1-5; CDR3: ASTPLQLSANQPQH
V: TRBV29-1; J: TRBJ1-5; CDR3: SVRTGSNQPQH
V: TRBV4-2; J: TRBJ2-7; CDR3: ASSQTVVAYEQY